The present T cell receptor (beta chain) was sequenced within a study of naive CD8 T cells in extremely preterm neonates (dated by TCRdb to the late 2010s). As for the study more broadly: The study compared TCRbeta CDR3 repertoires of sorted naive CD8+ T cells across four age groups: extremely preterm neonates, term neonates, young children and adults.

Study-wide conclusions, independent of this receptor: Preterm CDR3s were shorter, with fewer N additions and less junctional trimming, and were closer to germline than those of older groups. The proportion of shared CDR3 nucleotide sequences was higher in preterm neonates (2.7%) than in term neonates (around 0.4%), young children (about 0.03%) and adults (around 0.01%). A small sample size and variable productive template counts among preterm samples were noted by the authors as limitations. Prospective longitudinal studies of preterm and term neonates were called for by the authors so that T cell development could be tracked within individuals. Preterm neonates showed significantly lower iChao1 richness than every other age group (p < 0.05) along with an even clone distribution, indicating a less rich repertoire.

About this clone itself: Its antigen remains unidentified. It has no much larger one-base neighbor in the sample; base qualities were not kept.

Preterm samples were obtained from several extremely preterm deliveries at about 23-28 weeks of gestation. The study excluded pregnancies involving fetal demise, active maternal HSV infection or known maternal HIV infection. A FACSAria III cell sorter was used to sort live, Annexin V-negative naive CD8+ T cells (CD3+CD8+CD45RA+CCR7+). Each sample yielded roughly 18,000 to 110,000 sorted naive CD8+ T cells. Mixed venous-arterial cord blood was collected with preassembled standardized sampling kits. Cord blood was held at room temperature, and processing was completed within 4 hours of collection. Ficoll-Paque density gradient centrifugation of diluted blood was used to isolate mononuclear cells. Before sorting, mononuclear cells were cryopreserved in 10% DMSO plus 90% FBS and kept long term at -150 degrees C. After thawing, the cells were stained with Annexin V and with antibodies against CD3, CD8, CCR7 and CD45RA. The DNeasy Blood and Tissue Kit was used to extract genomic DNA from sorted cell pellets that had been snap-frozen.

TCRbeta CDR3 regions were amplified from genomic DNA by a two-step, bias-controlled multiplex PCR. The multiplex PCR included primers specific for each TRBV and TRBJ gene segment. The immunoSEQ Assay was used to generate the TCRbeta repertoire data. The original methods were these. To merge closely related sequences, reads went through filtering and clustering using a relative-frequency ratio and a modified nearest-neighbor algorithm. IMGT annotation was the basis for assigning V, D and J genes to CDR3 sequences. Template counts were normalized for PCR amplification bias and quantified against synthetic TCR CDR3 analog sequences. Only unique productive sequences, defined as in-frame CDR3 sequences without stop codons, were included in the analyses. The immunoSEQ Analyzer software was used to calculate iChao1 richness and clonality, with clonality defined as 1 minus Pielou's evenness. Statistical tests were run in JMP, with either Student's t-test or a non-parametric test chosen according to Shapiro-Wilk normality results. As stored in TCRdb, this immuneACCESS dataset retains in-frame rearrangements with V and J assigned. A fraction of the clones does not appear; measured against another copy, unresolved V genes explain less than half of the discrepancy, and the remainder lacks a known reason. That table is the source of V, J and clone size, and D and trimming were worked out from the DNA. For this sample there are around 25,000 clones; about nine tenths appear just once. The ten largest make up approximately 0.92% of the sample.

This receptor was taken from a boy who was born preterm. The sequencing input was naive CD8+ T cells from cord blood.

The DNA sequence is as follows: TGCGCCAGCAGCGAGACAGGGGAGACCCAGTACTTC. Its translation reads: CASSETGETQYF. Recombination joined TRBV5-1 with TRBJ2-5; 7 nucleotides in the junction match TRBD1. As encoded in the germline V gene, CDR1 is SGHRS while CDR2 is YFSETQ. V is pruned by 4 bases and J by 5 bases, leaving 2 bases of the junction without a gene match. From cysteine to phenylalanine, the CDR3 is 12 amino acids long. Just the 36-base CDR3 DNA is kept, in frame starting at base 1.